This TCR beta chain comes out of a study of blood T cell repertoires in COVID-19. Whole-study context: Nucleic acid was either cDNA or gDNA, and it came from T cells, B-cell-depleted T cells, or PBMCs.

Method: immunoSEQ multiplex PCR; TCRdb's copy keeps in-frame clones and lacks some. In the table there are roughly 110,000 clones, about nine tenths of which are singletons. Germline V gene lookup returns CDR1 LGHDT and CDR2 YNNKEL (reference sequence). CDR3 length equals 13 residues. V dropped 0 bases and J dropped 8; count of bases not matched to a gene: 2. Source material: peripheral blood. V usage is TRBV3-1 (or the pseudogene TRBV3-2) and J usage is TRBJ1-2; 8 positions agree with TRBD1. The clonotype originates from a man aged 35-49 years with acute or convalescent COVID-19. The CDR3 reads CASSQDDRGGYTF. The DNA for the CDR3 is TGTGCCAGCAGCCAAGATGACAGGGGCGGCTACACCTTC.